A single sample gave rise to the 10 T cell receptor beta chains below, sequenced in a study of shared clonotypes between healthy human individuals. Assay used: immunoSEQ multiplex PCR; TCRdb lists only in-frame clones, some missing. The sample comprises some 1 million clones, around 76% of which are singletons, and 1.4% to 1.5% rests with the top ten. Material: memory CD4+ T cells sorted from blood. Subset reported: CD45RA-negative fraction. The receptors come from a man aged 18 to 30 in good health.

This clone was observed many times. This chain connects TRBV30 to TRBJ1-1; possible D gene TRBD1, 5 bases. Deletions cut 3 bases from V and 2 bases from J, with 10 bases between. The germline V gene has CDR1 GTSNPN and CDR2 SVGIG (reference sequence). The CDR3 totals 13 residues. The DNA of the CDR3 is TGTGCCTGGAGAGAGGACACAAACACTGAAGCTTTCTTT. Amino acid sequence: CAWREDTNTEAFF. Filled out from reference TRBV30 and TRBJ1-1, the complete variable domain reads SQTIHQWPATLVQPVGSPLSLECTVEGTSNPNLYWYRQAAGRGLQLLFYSVGIGQISSEVPQNLSASRPQDRQFILSSKKLLLSDSGFYLCAWREDTNTEAFFGQGTRLTVV.

This rearrangement joins TRBV11-2 to TRBJ2-3, with 12 bases fitting TRBD2. Looked up from germline, CDR1 is SGHAT and CDR2 is FQNNGV. The junction had 12 bases not matched to a gene; V was cut back by 5 bases and J by 3 bases. This CDR3 contains 18 residues. In DNA form, the CDR3 reads TGTGCCAGCAGCCCCTCTAGCGGGAGGGCCGGGAGAACAGATACGCAGTATTTT. Translated: CASSPSSGRAGRTDTQYF.

This rearrangement joins TRBV2 to TRBJ2-7; a possible D gene is TRBD2 (6 bases). Germline CDR1 is SNHLY and CDR2 is FYNNEI. This CDR3 is built from 15 residues. V was trimmed by 6 bases and J by 0 bases, leaving 15 bases between them. The chain's CDR3 is CASSGGLENSYEQYF. CDR3 in DNA: TGTGCCAGCAGCGGGGGACTTGAGAACTCCTACGAGCAGTACTTC. The complete variable domain, with remaining parts taken from reference TRBV2 and TRBJ2-7, reads EPEVTQTPSHQVTQMGQEVILRCVPISNHLYFYWYRQILGQKVEFLVSFYNNEISEKSEIFDDQFSVERPDGSNFTLKIRSTKLEDSAMYFCASSGGLENSYEQYFGPGTRLTVT.

This clone was recorded a few times. The chain joins TRBV2 to TRBJ2-5; unclear D gene. The V gene's germline CDR1 is SNHLY and CDR2 FYNNEI. The length of the CDR3 is 16 residues. V gave up 6 bases and J gave up 4 bases, with 21 bases separating them. The CDR3 here is CASSKQKGARPETQYF. The DNA of the CDR3 is TGTGCCAGCAGCAAACAAAAAGGAGCCAGGCCAGAGACCCAGTACTTC.

As regards this clone: The same CDR3 can be traced to other DNA sequences in this sample. The V and J genes are TRBV2 and TRBJ2-7, with D perhaps matching TRBD2 (5 bases). The CDR3 is made up of 11 amino acids. Germline loops: CDR1 SNHLY, CDR2 FYNNEI. V was shortened by 9 bases and J by 2 bases, with 8 bases between the two germline ends. The CDR3 loop is CASGLTYEQYF. CDR3 in DNA: TGTGCCAGTGGACTGACCTACGAGCAGTACTTC.

Ten or more counts support this clone. The chain is built from TRBV19 and TRBJ1-1; D not resolved. The CDR3 is made up of 12 amino acids. CDR1 is LNHDA and CDR2 is SQIVND in the germline V gene (reference sequence). The V end was cut by 6 bases, the J end by 1 base, with 6 bases between. This chain's CDR3 is CASRQRNTEAFF. Here the CDR3 DNA reads TGTGCCAGTAGACAGCGGAACACTGAAGCTTTCTTT.

The chain combines TRBV11-2 with TRBJ1-6, with TRBD1 matching 8 bases. This CDR3 is built from 15 residues. J was trimmed by 3 bases and V by 5 bases; bases with no gene match: 3. From germline, CDR1 is SGHAT and CDR2 FQNNGV. The CDR3 is CASSPGTGYNSPLHF. The CDR3 DNA follows: TGTGCCAGCAGCCCCGGGACAGGCTATAATTCACCCCTCCACTTT. The full variable domain, its missing parts supplied by reference TRBV11-2 and TRBJ1-6, is EAGVAQSPRYKIIEKRQSVAFWCNPISGHATLYWYQQILGQGPKLLIQFQNNGVVDDSQLPKDRFSAERLKGVDSTLKIQPAKLEDSAVYLCASSPGTGYNSPLHFGNGTRLTVT.

The J gene is TRBJ2-7, the V gene TRBV7-8, with TRBD2 identical over 8 bases. The CDR3 is 13 amino acids. Germline V gene data show CDR1 as SGHVS and CDR2 as FQNEAQ. With 5 bases clipped from V and 5 bases from J, the junction kept 5 bases outside the gene matches. The DNA of the CDR3 is TGTGCCAGCAGCCTTAAACTAGCGGACGAGCAGTACTTC. Translated, it gives CASSLKLADEQYF.

The V and J genes are TRBV6-6 and TRBJ2-7, with 8 bases lining up with TRBD1. This CDR3 is built from 15 residues. J gave up 6 bases and V 7 bases, and 14 bases lay outside the gene matches. The germline CDR1 and CDR2 sequences are MNHNY and SVGAGI (reference sequence). The CDR3 DNA reads TGTGCCAGCACCGATATGGGACAGGTAGACGGCGAGCAGTACTTC. Its translation: CASTDMGQVDGEQYF.

This chain uses TRBV27 with TRBJ2-7; D possibly corresponds to TRBD1 (6 bases). The CDR3 contains 14 residues. The V gene's germline CDR1 is MNHEY and CDR2 SMNVEV (reference sequence). V shed 0 bases and J shed 4 bases, with 10 bases lying between them. CDR3 loop: CASSLSSTGYEQYF. DNA of the CDR3: TGTGCCAGCAGTTTATCGTCGACAGGATACGAGCAGTACTTC.